Below, one T cell receptor beta chain is given with its context. Participant ages covered roughly 18 to 89 years across 24 US areas. Allocation to cohorts depended on clinical history reported by the participants. Some clones are missing from TCRdb's copy, which holds only in-frame ones; the method was immunoSEQ multiplex PCR. This sample carries a few hundred thousand clones, about 87% of them seen once, and the ten largest clones take around 1.2%. This sample is part of a study of blood T cell repertoires in COVID-19. The V gene lost 2 bases and the J gene lost 5 bases, with 9 bases spanning the gap. CDR3 length equals 13 residues. Germline V gene lookup returns CDR1 SGHRS and CDR2 YFSETQ.

The V and J genes are TRBV5-1 and TRBJ2-3, with D perhaps TRBD2 (5 bases). The sample taken for sequencing was PBMCs or T cells enriched from blood (not recorded which). The source of this sequence is a woman in her thirties or forties with acute COVID-19. CDR3 amino acids: CASSLADRDTQYF. For the CDR3, the DNA is TGCGCCAGCAGCTTAGCGGACCGAGATACGCAGTATTTT.